A selection of T cell receptor beta chains follows, all from one sample in a study of beta chain features in type 1 diabetes. Using immunoSEQ multiplex PCR, the repertoire was profiled, and TCRdb retains in-frame clones only, with some absent. The sample lists around 70,000 clones, roughly half occurring once. The specimen was central memory CD4+ T cells from blood. All receptors derive from a man aged 25 to 45 with type 1 diabetes. Both conserved end residues are part of each CDR3.

CDR3 protein: CACPRIAETDTQYF
J gene: TRBJ2-3
CDR3 length: 14
V gene: TRBV30

CDR3 protein: CASSDGDRGLNF
J gene: TRBJ1-2
CDR3 length: 12
V gene: TRBV2

CDR3 protein: CASSTTGTPWGTEAFF
J gene: TRBJ1-1
CDR3 length: 16
V gene: TRBV18

CDR3 protein: CASSVDGRGTGELFF
J gene: TRBJ2-2
CDR3 length: 15
V gene: TRBV9

CDR3 protein: CASSGAGVGLGGELFF
J gene: TRBJ2-2
CDR3 length: 16
V gene: TRBV27

CDR3 protein: CSVDSPGLAGRSTDTQYF
J gene: TRBJ2-3
CDR3 length: 18
V gene: TRBV29-1

CDR3 protein: CASSLGTSGKVVF
J gene: TRBJ2-7
CDR3 length: 13
V gene: TRBV14

CDR3 protein: CSVRPERTQYF
J gene: TRBJ2-5
CDR3 length: 11
V gene: TRBV29-1

CDR3 protein: CASSYSNRGPNYGYTF
J gene: TRBJ1-2
CDR3 length: 16
V gene: TRBV6-5

CDR3 protein: CASSLDEQGSYRSGELFF
J gene: TRBJ2-2
CDR3 length: 18
V gene: TRBV11-3

CDR3 protein: CAISEGVTANQPQHF
J gene: TRBJ1-5
CDR3 length: 15
V gene: TRBV10-3

CDR3 protein: CASSFPPGQGSPLHF
J gene: TRBJ1-6
CDR3 length: 15
V gene: TRBV11-3

CDR3 protein: CASSLEGAGNEQYF
J gene: TRBJ2-7
CDR3 length: 14
V gene: TRBV2

CDR3 protein: CASSSVGGSPLHF
J gene: TRBJ1-6
CDR3 length: 13
V gene: TRBV7-8

CDR3 protein: CASSSGTAGGNTGELFF
J gene: TRBJ2-2
CDR3 length: 17
V gene: TRBV4-1

CDR3 protein: CASSSRGTGWTEAFF
J gene: TRBJ1-1
CDR3 length: 15
V gene: TRBV9

CDR3 protein: CASSRTTGLGVTQYF
J gene: TRBJ2-5
CDR3 length: 15
V gene: TRBV27

CDR3 protein: CASSLTRQGGEQYF
J gene: TRBJ2-7
CDR3 length: 14
V gene: TRBV27

CDR3 protein: CASSFSLRQGKSYEQYF
J gene: TRBJ2-7
CDR3 length: 17
V gene: TRBV27

CDR3 protein: CASSLRGDFNEKLFF
J gene: TRBJ1-4
CDR3 length: 15
V gene: TRBV5-1

CDR3 protein: CASDREAVTHNEQFF
J gene: TRBJ2-1
CDR3 length: 15
V gene: TRBV2

CDR3 protein: CASSLLGSGAVTQYF
J gene: TRBJ2-3
CDR3 length: 15
V gene: TRBV5-1

CDR3 protein: CASSEGRATDTQYF
J gene: TRBJ2-3
CDR3 length: 14
V gene: TRBV25-1

CDR3 protein: CASNTDGHNEQFF
J gene: TRBJ2-1
CDR3 length: 13
V gene: TRBV2

CDR3 protein: CASQGGWDQPQHF
J gene: TRBJ1-5
CDR3 length: 13
V gene: TRBV19

CDR3 protein: CAISEGAGGYTF
J gene: TRBJ1-2
CDR3 length: 12
V gene: TRBV10-3

CDR3 protein: CSVEGQGNTEAFF
J gene: TRBJ1-1
CDR3 length: 13
V gene: TRBV29-1

CDR3 protein: CATSNLRDTFSNTEAFF
J gene: TRBJ1-1
CDR3 length: 17
V gene: TRBV15

CDR3 protein: CASSPRTGAGEQFF
J gene: TRBJ2-1
CDR3 length: 14
V gene: TRBV7-9

CDR3 protein: CASSPGAGGETQYF
J gene: TRBJ2-5
CDR3 length: 14
V gene: TRBV7-2

CDR3 protein: CASSEQGRGYTF
J gene: TRBJ1-2
CDR3 length: 12
V gene: TRBV2

CDR3 protein: CASSLSGPNTEAFF
J gene: TRBJ1-1
CDR3 length: 14
V gene: TRBV18

CDR3 protein: CASSLTRDRGMNAGELFF
J gene: TRBJ2-2
CDR3 length: 18
V gene: TRBV5-1

CDR3 protein: CASSSRQGETQYF
J gene: TRBJ2-5
CDR3 length: 13
V gene: TRBV27

CDR3 protein: CASSYSRQGGYEQYF
J gene: TRBJ2-7
CDR3 length: 15
V gene: TRBV6-5